This record looks at one TCR beta chain sequence and its context. Its antigen is not identified. This entry is derived from a study of chemoradiotherapy in HPV16-positive cancers. Study-level information: Candidate HPV-specific T-cell clones and common TCR motifs came from functional assays in a couple of HPV16-positive patients.

Profiled with immunoSEQ multiplex PCR; TCRdb holds only in-frame clones, not every one. The sample lists approximately 15,000 clones; 60% to 75% were seen once. Broader study findings: Non-HPV-specific T cells did not expand in tumors during treatment, whereas candidate HPV-specific clones and E7-related motifs did. For HPV16-positive patients, expanding HPV-responsive T cells associated with longer recurrence-free survival.

Over chemoradiotherapy, repertoires were sampled more than once. This specimen was collected from a patient who underwent chemoradiotherapy. The clonotype was recovered from a human donor with HPV-associated anogenital cancer.

The CDR3 is CASSSLAGGADTQYF. The CDR3, as DNA: TGTGCCAGCAGTTCCTTAGCGGGAGGGGCAGATACGCAGTATTTT. J is TRBJ2-3 and V is TRBV28; 11 nucleotides match TRBD2. J was trimmed by 4 bases and V by 4 bases; bases with no gene match: 4. Germline V CDR1 and CDR2: MDHEN, SYDVKM. The CDR3 spans 15 residues.